The T cell receptor (beta chain) under discussion was sequenced for a study of T cell repertoires in MIS-A myocarditis (dated 2022 in TCRdb). The QIAamp DNA FFPE kit was used to extract genomic DNA from formalin-fixed paraffin-embedded autopsy tissue. This clone turned up a few times. It has no known antigen specificity. No base qualities exist here, and no much larger clone lies one base off it. The immunoSEQ bias-controlled multiplex PCR was used to amplify TCRbeta CDR3 regions, which were then sequenced at high throughput. In the authors' own workflow: CDR3 sequences were collapsed and filtered with the immunoSEQ vendor pipeline, and the abundance and frequency of each unique TCRbeta CDR3 were thereby quantified. Dominant CDR3 amino acid sequences were clustered with SARS-CoV-2-specific ImmuneCODE TCRbeta sequences by CD-HIT using a 90% global sequence identity threshold. Clones at frequencies from 0.1 to 1 were categorized as hyperexpanded, and clones at frequencies from 0.01 to 0.1 were categorized as large. The CDR3 amino acid sequences and the V and J gene assignments of the dominant clones were confirmed with MiXCR. The R stringdist package was used to compute Levenshtein distances between the patient clonotypes and the ImmuneCODE hits. The immuneACCESS repertoire file appears here via TCRdb, limited to in-frame rearrangements. These files lack a portion of the clones; in checked studies, under half of the deficit traces to unresolved V genes, and the cause of the others is not known. V and J calls and clone size are copied from that table; D and trimming were computed from the DNA. This sample has roughly 10,000 clones in its table, and around 83% of those were observed once. The top ten clones comprise 29% of the sample.

The receptor was isolated from a man between 18 and 35 years old with fulminant myocarditis from multisystem inflammatory syndrome in adults (MIS-A) after COVID-19. The sequenced sample was right ventricle heart tissue obtained at autopsy. The cell subset or site label here, explained by the study, means: cardiac tissue sample (left or right ventricle, interventricular septum, or pericardium).

The CDR3 amino acid sequence is: CASSFPGQLVSLHF. At the DNA level, the sequence is TGTGCCAGCAGCTTTCCGGGACAGCTTGTATCCCTCCACTTT. The chain is encoded by TRBV7-9 joined to TRBJ1-6, and 7 junctional nucleotides match TRBD1. CDR1 and CDR2 (SEHNR, FQNEAQ) derive from the germline V gene (reference sequence). Here V drops 3 bases and J drops 14 bases, and the junction holds 10 bases not matched to any gene. The cysteine opens and the phenylalanine closes a CDR3 of 14 amino acids. The CDR3 DNA has 42 bases and is translated from base 1.